The clone carrying this T cell receptor (beta chain) has more than one count but fewer than ten. Its antigen is still unknown. This CDR3 is also generated by other DNA sequences in the sample. The data derive from a study of cytomegalovirus exposure and HLA in healthy donors. The study, taken as a whole, reports: CMV serostatus was the only immune exposure information that was available. The authors excluded some V segments, including TRBV6-2 and TRBV6-3, as indistinguishable.

J lost 2 bases, V lost 7 bases, and 4 bases had no gene match. The CDR3 runs to 13 residues. CDR1 and CDR2 from the germline V gene are SNHLY and FYNNEI. It was with 60 Vbeta and 13 Jbeta primers that the PCR ran. The protocol was immunoSEQ multiplex PCR, while the TCRdb copy is restricted to in-frame clones and leaves out a portion. This sample has 65,000 to 75,000 clones, with 68% found just once. Source material: PBMCs. The rearrangement joins TRBV2 to TRBJ1-2; 7 bases line up with TRBD1. This TCR was recovered from a woman in her 30s in good health and CMV-seronegative. Here the CDR3 reads CASTLDRNYGYTF. The CDR3 nucleotides read TGTGCCAGCACCTTGGACAGGAACTATGGCTACACCTTC.